This entry is about one T cell receptor beta chain. Antigen specificity is unknown. Germline CDR1 SEHNR, CDR2 FQNEAQ (reference sequence). V trimming: 3 bases; J trimming: 2 bases; junction bases outside the gene matches: 6. The CDR3 length is 16 residues. The entry originates in a study of cytomegalovirus exposure and HLA in healthy donors. Findings of the study overall: Reportedly, cytomegalovirus status was diagnosed with high sensitivity and specificity.

Sequenced by immunoSEQ multiplex PCR; TCRdb stores in-frame clones only, minus some. Of under 400,000 clones listed, roughly 85% are singletons. This chain uses TRBV7-9 with TRBJ2-3; 9 nucleotides match TRBD1. Specimen: PBMCs. This TCR came from a woman aged 18-29 years in good health and CMV-seronegative. The CDR3 protein is CASSFPNRGPTDTQYF. The CDR3 DNA reads TGTGCCAGCAGCTTCCCAAACAGGGGGCCCACAGATACGCAGTATTTT.